This paragraph covers one TCR beta chain sequence. This table comes from immunoSEQ multiplex PCR, and its TCRdb copy is limited to in-frame clones, with some not included. The sample has roughly 93,000 clones; 92% are singletons. This sample was included in a study of T cell changes during pregnancy in multiple sclerosis. The CDR3 extends over 14 amino acids. Trimming pared 5 bases from V and 0 bases from J, leaving 8 bases between. Germline V CDR1 and CDR2: SGHRS, YFSETQ. This receptor was taken from a female donor with multiple sclerosis, enrolled in a pregnancy study. This chain joins TRBV5-1 and TRBJ1-4; D is possibly TRBD1 (5 bases). Sequencing was performed on peripheral blood, taken after pregnancy. CDR3 sequence: CASSTGTTNEKLFF. DNA for the CDR3: TGCGCCAGCAGTACAGGAACAACTAATGAAAAACTGTTTTTT.